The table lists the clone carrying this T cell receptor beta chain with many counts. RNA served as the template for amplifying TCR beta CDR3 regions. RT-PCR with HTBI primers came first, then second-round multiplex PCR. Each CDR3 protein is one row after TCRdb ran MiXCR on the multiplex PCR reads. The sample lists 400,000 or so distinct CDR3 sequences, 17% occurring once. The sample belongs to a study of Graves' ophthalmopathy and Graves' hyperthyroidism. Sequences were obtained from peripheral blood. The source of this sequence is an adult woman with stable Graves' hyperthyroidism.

Here the CDR3 reads CATMAEPRQNSPLHF. For the CDR3, the DNA is TGTGCCACCATGGCCGAGCCAAGGCAGAATTCACCCCTCCACTTT. V is TRBV10-3 and J is TRBJ1-6; D call uncertain. CDR3 size: 15 residues. Germline V CDR1 and CDR2: ENHRY, SYGVKD. The V end lost 10 bases, the J end lost 7 bases, and 20 bases lay between the germline ends.